The 30 T cell receptor beta chains given below trace back to one sample, sequenced in a study of CD8 T cells in Susac syndrome. Random-hexamer reverse transcription was applied to about 0.5 to 1 ug RNA. One entry per CDR3 protein, called by TCRdb with MiXCR from the immunoSEQ multiplex PCR reads. The top ten hold around 0.076% of the sample, which has about 200,000 distinct CDR3 sequences, approximately 95% seen once. Sequencing was performed on CD4+ T cells from PBMCs. Receptors originate from a human donor with multiple sclerosis.

The chain links TRBV4-2 to TRBJ2-1; 10 bases are shared with TRBD2. Germline loops: CDR1 LGHNA, CDR2 YNFKEQ. This CDR3 comprises 15 residues. The ends lost 4 bases at V and 7 bases at J; junction bases unmatched: 7. CDR3 region: CASSLASGGRNEQFF. CDR3 DNA sequence: TGTGCCAGCAGCCTGGCTAGCGGGGGAAGGAATGAGCAGTTCTTC.

The rearrangement joins TRBV18 to TRBJ1-2; tentatively, D is TRBD1 (5 bases). With 0 bases removed from V and 3 bases from J, the gap between germline ends came to 17 bases. CDR3 length equals 17 residues. Germline V gene sequence: CDR1 KGHSH, CDR2 LQKENI. CDR3 coding DNA: TGTGCCAGCTCACCACCGAATTCCAAGGGAGGGGACTATGGCTACACCTTC. It codes for CASSPPNSKGGDYGYTF.

V is TRBV30 and J is TRBJ2-1; TRBD2 aligns across 10 bases. V lost 2 bases to trimming and J lost 0 bases; unmatched junction nucleotides: 19. This CDR3 has 21 amino acids. The germline gives CDR1 GTSNPN, CDR2 SVGIG (reference sequence). The CDR3 loop reads CAWSSFDGVAGGTLSYNEQFF. Here the CDR3 DNA reads TGTGCCTGGAGTTCCTTCGACGGGGTAGCGGGGGGTACTCTCTCCTACAATGAGCAGTTCTTC.

This clonotype was counted a few times. The chain combines TRBV7-2 with TRBJ2-2; D gene uncertain. V lost 5 bases, J lost 4 bases, and 8 bases lay in between. Germline CDR1 SGHTA, CDR2 FQGNSA. CDR3 length equals 13 residues. The chain's CDR3 is CASSPGPTGELFF. CDR3 DNA: TGTGCCAGCAGCCCAGGACCCACCGGGGAGCTGTTTTTT. Full variable domain (remainder filled in from reference TRBV7-2 and TRBJ2-2): GAGVSQSPSNKVTEKGKDVELRCDPISGHTALYWYRQSLGQGLEFLIYFQGNSAPDKSGLPSDRFSAERTGGSVSTLTIQRTQQEDSAVYLCASSPGPTGELFFGEGSRLTVL.

The V and J genes are TRBV4-2 and TRBJ1-4, with D maybe TRBD1 (5 bases). The V end lost 0 bases, the J end lost 8 bases, and 13 bases lay between the germline ends. Germline V gives CDR1 LGHNA, CDR2 YNFKEQ. The CDR3 is made up of 15 amino acids. The CDR3 DNA is TGTGCCAGCAGCCAAGATGTGGCTCGGGGCGAAAAACTGTTTTTT. It codes for CASSQDVARGEKLFF.

The V and J genes are TRBV11-2 and TRBJ2-6; 9 bases line up with TRBD1. The CDR3 sequence is 16 residues long. After removal of 6 bases from V and 4 bases from J, the junction contained 7 bases not matched to a gene. Germline-derived CDR1 and CDR2 are SGHAT and FQNNGV. Here the CDR3 reads CASRGTGPNGANVLTF. CDR3 nucleotides: TGTGCCAGCAGGGGGACAGGGCCTAACGGGGCCAACGTCCTGACTTTC.

The chain joins TRBV7-2 to TRBJ2-3, with D unresolved. Germline V CDR1 and CDR2: SGHTA, FQGNSA. Trimming shortened V by 5 bases and J by 3 bases, and 6 bases separated the two germline ends. CDR3 length: 12 residues. CDR3 DNA: TGTGCCAGCAGCCCTCCGACAGATACGCAGTATTTT. Its protein is CASSPPTDTQYF.

The chain uses TRBV9 and TRBJ2-1; 11 bases map to TRBD2. CDR3 length: 16 residues. CDR1 and CDR2 (germline): SGDLS, YYNGEE. The V segment lost 4 bases and the J segment 4 bases; nucleotides outside the gene matches: 7. The CDR3 nucleotides read TGTGCCAGCAGCCTTAGCGGGGGGGCCATGTACAATGAGCAGTTCTTC. The encoded protein is CASSLSGGAMYNEQFF.

This chain uses TRBV20-1 with TRBJ1-5, with D perhaps TRBD1 (5 bases). This CDR3 region has 16 residues. CDR1 is DFQATT and CDR2 is SNEGSKA in the germline V gene (reference sequence). The germline V and J ends were trimmed by 0 bases and 9 bases, with 21 bases remaining between them. CDR3: CSARDPRDPEGRPQHF. The CDR3 DNA sequence: TGCAGTGCTAGAGACCCCAGGGACCCCGAGGGAAGGCCCCAGCATTTT.

This chain connects TRBV7-2 to TRBJ2-2; D gene uncertain. Trimming cost V 2 bases and J 2 bases, with 3 bases left between them. Germline V CDR1 and CDR2: SGHTA, FQGNSA. The CDR3 has 13 residues. The CDR3 bases are TGTGCCAGCAGCTTATACAACACCGGGGAGCTGTTTTTT. Protein: CASSLYNTGELFF.

The rearrangement links TRBV2 to TRBJ2-1; no reliable D call. Deletions cut 0 bases from V and 2 bases from J, with 8 bases between. The CDR3 consists of 15 residues. Germline loops: CDR1 SNHLY, CDR2 FYNNEI. In DNA, the CDR3 is TGTGCCAGCAGTGAAGCGGTGGTGGCCTACAATGAGCAGTTCTTC. Amino acids: CASSEAVVAYNEQFF. Based on the CDR3 plus reference TRBV2 and TRBJ2-1, the full variable domain is EPEVTQTPSHQVTQMGQEVILRCVPISNHLYFYWYRQILGQKVEFLVSFYNNEISEKSEIFDDQFSVERPDGSNFTLKIRSTKLEDSAMYFCASSEAVVAYNEQFFGPGTRLTVL.

The chain combines TRBV7-9 with TRBJ1-2; D unresolved. The CDR3 loop spans 16 amino acids. Trimming removed 3 bases at V and 8 bases at J, with 22 bases between. The germline V gene encodes CDR1 SEHNR and CDR2 FQNEAQ (reference sequence). The CDR3 bases are TGTGCCAGCAGCTTTCCAGGAGAGGGAGATCGTCTGGGCTACACCTTC. Amino acids: CASSFPGEGDRLGYTF.

This rearrangement joins TRBV7-8 to TRBJ2-2; 7 bases fit TRBD1. The V segment lost 1 base and the J segment 1 base; nucleotides outside the gene matches: 6. Per germline, CDR1 SGHVS and CDR2 FQNEAQ. This CDR3 comprises 17 residues. The CDR3 loop is CASSLGSGTENTGELFF. The CDR3 bases are TGTGCCAGCAGCTTAGGTTCCGGGACAGAGAACACCGGGGAGCTGTTTTTT.

In this sample, this clonotype turned up once. The chain couples TRBV12-3 or TRBV12-4 to TRBJ1-4, with D hard to call. This CDR3 contains 14 residues. Trimming pared 4 bases from V and 4 bases from J, leaving 10 bases between. The CDR3 sequence is CASSSAGINEKLFF. CDR3 nucleotides: TGTGCCAGCAGTTCCGCAGGAATTAATGAAAAACTGTTTTTT.

This rearrangement joins TRBV30 to TRBJ2-1; D is perhaps TRBD2 (5 bases). Germline CDR1 reads GTSNPN; CDR2 reads SVGIG (reference sequence). V lost 5 bases, J lost 8 bases, and 7 bases lay in between. The CDR3 has 10 amino acids. The CDR3 sequence: CAWGEYEQFF. CDR3 DNA sequence: TGTGCCTGGGGGGAGTATGAGCAGTTCTTC. The complete variable domain, with remaining parts taken from reference TRBV30 and TRBJ2-1, reads SQTIHQWPATLVQPVGSPLSLECTVEGTSNPNLYWYRQAAGRGLQLLFYSVGIGQISSEVPQNLSASRPQDRQFILSSKKLLLSDSGFYLCAWGEYEQFFGPGTRLTVL.

The J gene is TRBJ2-1, the V gene TRBV19; D gene uncertain. The CDR3 runs to 16 residues. The germline gives CDR1 LNHDA, CDR2 SQIVND (reference sequence). V lost 4 bases to trimming and J lost 4 bases, with 17 bases between them. The CDR3 DNA follows: TGTGCCAGTAGTACCCACTTCTACAGCCGATACAATGAGCAGTTCTTC. Translating gives CASSTHFYSRYNEQFF.

The chain combines TRBV9 with TRBJ2-1; perhaps D is TRBD1 or TRBD2 (6 bases each). Germline V CDR1 and CDR2: SGDLS, YYNGEE. V was cut by 0 bases and J by 2 bases, with 12 bases left in between. The CDR3 length is 16 residues. CDR3 nucleotide sequence: TGTGCCAGCAGCGTAGGGGGGGCAGGTCCCTACAATGAGCAGTTCTTC. It codes for CASSVGGAGPYNEQFF.

This clonotype appeared once. This rearrangement joins TRBV3-1 to TRBJ2-5; D ambiguous. The CDR3 length is 15 residues. The germline V gene encodes CDR1 LGHDT and CDR2 YNNKEL (reference sequence). The V end was cut by 0 bases, the J end by 7 bases, with 15 bases between. CDR3: CASSQDPVPRGTQYF. CDR3 DNA sequence: TGTGCCAGCAGCCAAGACCCGGTCCCCCGCGGGACCCAGTACTTC.

V is TRBV20-1 and J is TRBJ1-1; possible D gene TRBD1, 5 bases. From germline, CDR1 is DFQATT and CDR2 SNEGSKA (reference sequence). Trimming left V 4 bases short and J 0 bases short, with 9 bases between. The CDR3 has 13 amino acids. The CDR3 region has the DNA TGCAGTGCTACAGGGCGTATGAACACTGAAGCTTTCTTT. Its protein product is CSATGRMNTEAFF.

The chain combines TRBV12-3 or TRBV12-4 with TRBJ1-1; 9 bases align to TRBD1. V was pared by 5 bases and J by 6 bases, with 4 bases of the junction left unmatched. The CDR3 is 13 residues long. The CDR3, as DNA: TGTGCCAGCAGTGAGGACAGGGGCGCTGAAGCTTTCTTT. Its translation: CASSEDRGAEAFF.

The chain recombines TRBV27 with TRBJ1-1, with D perhaps TRBD1 (6 bases). Germline loops: CDR1 MNHEY, CDR2 SMNVEV (reference sequence). CDR3 length: 14 residues. Trimming stripped 6 bases from V and 1 base from J, with 12 bases between. The CDR3 loop reads CASRGQRPNTEAFF. The CDR3 nucleotides read TGTGCCAGCAGGGGACAAAGACCGAACACTGAAGCTTTCTTT.

The chain couples TRBV9 to TRBJ2-3; D not resolved. Germline CDR1 and CDR2: SGDLS and YYNGEE. The ends were cut back, 2 bases at V and 4 bases at J, with 11 bases in the middle. The CDR3 sequence is 14 residues long. The CDR3 is CASSVSFRADTQYF. CDR3 nucleotide sequence: TGTGCCAGCAGCGTTTCGTTTAGGGCAGATACGCAGTATTTT.

The chain joins TRBV20-1 to TRBJ1-1; D possibly corresponds to TRBD1 (5 bases). Germline-derived CDR1 and CDR2 are DFQATT and SNEGSKA (reference sequence). CDR3 length equals 13 residues. The V end was cut by 1 base, the J end by 5 bases, with 11 bases between. The CDR3 here is CSARGPGWTEAFF. CDR3 nucleotides: TGCAGTGCTAGAGGCCCAGGGTGGACTGAAGCTTTCTTT.

The V and J genes are TRBV20-1 and TRBJ2-7, with D unclear. Trimming cost V 3 bases and J 3 bases, with 6 bases left between them. Germline loops: CDR1 DFQATT, CDR2 SNEGSKA (reference sequence). CDR3 length: 11 amino acids. The CDR3 protein is CSARFIYEQYF. Here the CDR3 DNA reads TGCAGTGCTAGGTTCATCTACGAGCAGTACTTC.

This chain uses TRBV7-9 with TRBJ2-3, with D possibly being TRBD2 (6 bases). This CDR3 is 15 amino acids long. The germline V gene has CDR1 SEHNR and CDR2 FQNEAQ (reference sequence). The germline V and J ends were trimmed by 5 bases and 6 bases, with 18 bases remaining between them. The CDR3 DNA is TGTGCCAGCAGCCCGTGGCGGGGCAGGACTGATACGCAGTATTTT. Protein product: CASSPWRGRTDTQYF.

This rearrangement joins TRBV10-3 to TRBJ2-1; 10 bases fit TRBD2. V lost 0 bases and J lost 9; bases outside the gene matches: 5. Germline CDR1 is ENHRY and CDR2 is SYGVKD. This CDR3 is built from 15 residues. CDR3 amino acids: CAISESGLALGEQFF. The CDR3 DNA sequence: TGTGCCATCAGTGAGTCGGGACTAGCGTTGGGTGAGCAGTTCTTC.

This chain uses TRBV6-5 with TRBJ2-1; TRBD1 matches at 7 bases. The CDR3 spans 15 residues. CDR1 is MNHEY, CDR2 SVGAGI, per germline. The V and J ends lost 2 bases and 6 bases, in that order; junction bases with no gene match: 7. The CDR3 DNA is TGTGCCAGCAGTTACCTAGGGGGCGATAGCAATGAGCAGTTCTTC. Amino acid sequence: CASSYLGGDSNEQFF.

This clonotype was seen a single time. The chain combines TRBV3-1 with TRBJ2-5, with 9 bases fitting TRBD1. The germline V gene encodes CDR1 LGHDT and CDR2 YNNKEL (reference sequence). There are 17 residues in the CDR3. The V and J ends lost 1 base and 2 bases, in that order; junction bases with no gene match: 8. This CDR3 reads CASSQGAPGTGQETQYF. The CDR3 DNA is TGTGCCAGCAGCCAAGGGGCCCCTGGGACAGGGCAAGAGACCCAGTACTTC.

The V gene is TRBV7-2, the J gene TRBJ2-5; TRBD2 is a possible D gene (6 bases). The germline gives CDR1 SGHTA, CDR2 FQGNSA. The V end was cut by 3 bases, the J end by 5 bases, with 10 bases between. The CDR3 has 13 residues. CDR3 nucleotides: TGTGCCAGCAGCTTTCACAGCGGGGAGACCCAGTACTTC. Amino acid sequence: CASSFHSGETQYF. The full variable domain, rest sourced from reference TRBV7-2 and TRBJ2-5, is GAGVSQSPSNKVTEKGKDVELRCDPISGHTALYWYRQSLGQGLEFLIYFQGNSAPDKSGLPSDRFSAERTGGSVSTLTIQRTQQEDSAVYLCASSFHSGETQYFGPGTRLLVL.

The V call is TRBV20-1, the J call TRBJ1-4, with D possibly TRBD1 on 5 matching bases. This CDR3 has 16 residues. Trimming shortened V by 3 bases and J by 0 bases, and 14 bases separated the two germline ends. Germline V gene lookup returns CDR1 DFQATT and CDR2 SNEGSKA (reference sequence). The chain's CDR3 is CSARGAGFSTNEKLFF. The CDR3 DNA reads TGCAGTGCTAGGGGCGCAGGGTTCTCAACTAATGAAAAACTGTTTTTT.